The clone carrying this T cell receptor beta chain was observed a handful of times. As yet, its antigen is unknown. The data belong to a study of blood T cells in healthy people across ages. Study conclusions and caveats: Diversity was estimated from one million T cells, and these estimates were considered underestimates.

Together with a sample-barcoded 5' primer, a J-beta primer mix was included in a second PCR lasting roughly 6 to 12 cycles. The template-switch adaptor, which had 12 random nucleotides, put a tag on each cDNA molecule. TCRdb reprocessed the 5' RACE reads via MiXCR and lists one record per CDR3 protein. The data show around 650,000 distinct CDR3 sequences, 40% to 45% seen once. The TCR was taken from a man older than 75 in good health. The sequenced sample was blood.

Here the CDR3 DNA reads TGTGCCAGCAGCCAAGACCGGGGGACAGCAGAGACCCAGTACTTC. Translation gives CASSQDRGTAETQYF. V gene TRBV14 combines with J gene TRBJ2-5, with a weak D call TRBD1 (7 bases). Germline values: CDR1 SGHDN, CDR2 FVKESK. Trimming shortened V by 0 bases and J by 4 bases, and 12 bases separated the two germline ends. The CDR3 sequence is 15 residues long.